The rows below give T cell receptor beta chains drawn from one sample of a study of blood T cell repertoires in COVID-19. Data came from immunoSEQ multiplex PCR; TCRdb stores just in-frame clones and leaves some out. The sample consists of roughly 250,000 clones, approximately 89% of them appearing once. The sample consisted of PBMCs or T cells enriched from blood (not recorded which). Receptor source: a woman aged 40 to 55 with acute COVID-19. CDR3s include the opening cysteine and the closing phenylalanine or tryptophan. The D gene is left open where the match is weak. Some rows mark clone size as missing; the rest say once, few, many or name a class of expanded clone.

TRBV9,TRBD2,TRBJ2-7,.,CASSLGTSGEWYEQYF,TGTGCCAGCAGCCTCGGGACTAGCGGAGAATGGTACGAGCAGTACTTC
TRBV15,TRBD1,TRBJ2-7,.,CATSRDGQGAYEQYF,TGTGCCACCAGCAGAGATGGGCAGGGGGCCTACGAGCAGTACTTC
TRBV11-2,.,TRBJ2-7,.,CASSLGLGAHEQYF,TGTGCCAGCAGCTTGGGGCTTGGGGCCCACGAGCAGTACTTC
TRBV5-5,.,TRBJ1-5,.,CASSFGNQPQHF,TGTGCCAGCAGCTTCGGCAATCAGCCCCAGCATTTT
TRBV5-4,TRBD1,TRBJ1-4,.,CASSFIEGQGEEKLFF,TGTGCCAGCAGCTTTATAGAGGGACAGGGAGAAGAAAAACTGTTTTTT
TRBV20-1,TRBD2,TRBJ2-1,.,CSASASGSTEQFF,TGCAGTGCTAGTGCTAGCGGGAGCACTGAGCAGTTCTTC
TRBV28,TRBD2,TRBJ2-7,once,CASRDGGEQYF,TGTGCCAGCAGGGACGGGGGGGAGCAGTACTTC
TRBV5-1,TRBD1,TRBJ1-2,.,CASSSGQGEGYTF,TGCGCCAGCAGCTCGGGACAGGGGGAAGGCTACACCTTC
TRBV5-1,.,TRBJ1-5,.,CASSLNSGSNQPQHF,TGCGCCAGCAGCTTGAACTCGGGGAGCAATCAGCCCCAGCATTTT
TRBV11-2,.,TRBJ1-6,.,CASSLDQGFGSPLHF,TGTGCCAGCAGCTTAGATCAGGGATTTGGGTCACCCCTCCACTTT
TRBV28,TRBD1,TRBJ2-1,.,CASSLWVRDRVSHEQFF,TGTGCCAGCAGTTTATGGGTCCGGGACAGGGTATCGCATGAGCAGTTCTTC
TRBV10-3,TRBD1,TRBJ1-1,.,CAISEYRGQNTEAFF,TGTGCCATCAGTGAGTATAGGGGGCAGAACACTGAAGCTTTCTTT
TRBV7-9,.,TRBJ1-1,.,CASSPGGNTEAFF,TGTGCCAGCAGCCCGGGGGGGAACACTGAAGCTTTCTTT
TRBV18,.,TRBJ1-1,.,CASSPGARAGVNTEAFF,TGTGCCAGCTCACCCGGGGCCAGGGCAGGGGTGAACACTGAAGCTTTCTTT
TRBV5-1,TRBD1,TRBJ1-4,.,CASSFWRGPTNEKLFF,TGCGCCAGCAGCTTTTGGAGGGGGCCAACTAATGAAAAACTGTTTTTT
TRBV7-6,.,TRBJ2-2,.,CASSLDRAGELFF,TGTGCCAGCAGCTTAGATCGAGCTGGGGAGCTGTTTTTT
TRBV7-8,TRBD1,TRBJ1-2,.,CASSSGTASNYGYTF,TGTGCCAGCAGCTCGGGGACAGCTTCTAACTATGGCTACACCTTC